This T cell receptor beta chain was identified in a study of blood T cell repertoires in COVID-19. Trimming left V 4 bases short and J 1 base short, with 7 bases between. CDR3 length: 13 residues. The method was immunoSEQ multiplex PCR; TCRdb's version includes in-frame clones alone and lacks a portion of them. The data show more than 250,000 clones, with approximately 83% seen just once and more than 2% held by the top ten. Cohorts were based on clinical histories the participants reported. Sample: PBMCs or T cells enriched from blood (not recorded which). The chain recombines TRBV12-3 or TRBV12-4 with TRBJ1-1; D is perhaps TRBD1 (5 bases). The source of this sequence is a man in his thirties or forties who had recovered from COVID-19. CDR3 amino acids: CASSSGPNTEAFF. DNA of the CDR3: TGTGCCAGCAGTTCAGGGCCGAACACTGAAGCTTTCTTT.